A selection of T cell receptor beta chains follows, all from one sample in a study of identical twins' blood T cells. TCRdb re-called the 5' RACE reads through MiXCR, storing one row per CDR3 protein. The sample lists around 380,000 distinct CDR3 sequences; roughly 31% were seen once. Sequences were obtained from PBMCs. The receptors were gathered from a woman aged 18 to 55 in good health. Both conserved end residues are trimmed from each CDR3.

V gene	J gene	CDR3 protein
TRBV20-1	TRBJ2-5	SARDMAGRETQY
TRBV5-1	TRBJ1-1	ASSLEGPQGKMNTEAF
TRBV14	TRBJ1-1	ASSQGNSGAF
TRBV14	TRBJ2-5	ASSQWMGYQETRY
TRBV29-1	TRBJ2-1	SVARAMTAHWF
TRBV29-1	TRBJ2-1	SVEVGVGYEQF
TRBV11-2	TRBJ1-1	ASSLAQGLTEAF
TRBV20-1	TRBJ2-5	SARDGGKQETQY
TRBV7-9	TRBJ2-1	ASSLEGAGNEQF
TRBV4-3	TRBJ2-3	ASSQDSVGWTDTQY
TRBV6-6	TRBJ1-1	ASSPSAGKPEAF
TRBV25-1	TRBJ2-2	ASSEYVSANTGELF
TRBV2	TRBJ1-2	ASSDEAGYYGYT
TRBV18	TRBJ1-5	ASSAQGEDNQPQH
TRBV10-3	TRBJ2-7	AISEPGQGPSSYEQY
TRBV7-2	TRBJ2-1	ASSFSSGGAQF
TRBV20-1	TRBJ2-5	SADARVQETQY
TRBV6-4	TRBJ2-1	ASAQDGLAGGQQF
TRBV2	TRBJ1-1	ASGRRLIGTEAF
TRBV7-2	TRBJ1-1	ASSLVRGTEAF
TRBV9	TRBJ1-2	ASSVGLGDLNYGYT
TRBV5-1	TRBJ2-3	ASSLKEGLAVGARTQY
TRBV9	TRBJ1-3	ASSVGTSGNTIY
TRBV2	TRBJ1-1	ASSWGRAEAF
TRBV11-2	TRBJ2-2	ASSQLASNTGELF
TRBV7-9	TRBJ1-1	ASSLESGGTEAF
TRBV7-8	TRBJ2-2	ASSLLARTLGTGELF
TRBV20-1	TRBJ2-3	SASSLAGVTDTQY
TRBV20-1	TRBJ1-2	SASPGIGYT
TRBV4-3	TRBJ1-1	ASSRTGEHTEAF
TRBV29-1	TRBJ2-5	SVDRTGLGETQY
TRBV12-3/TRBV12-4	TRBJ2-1	ASSLGQGGSYNEQF
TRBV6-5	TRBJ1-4	ASSWDRSTNEKLF
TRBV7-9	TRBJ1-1	ASSLEGARLDTEAF
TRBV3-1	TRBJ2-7	ASSQSTGIGTYEQY
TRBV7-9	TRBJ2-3	ASSLMDTQY
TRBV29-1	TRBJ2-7	SGYGTESYEQY
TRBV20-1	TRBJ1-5	SARRGTVSNQPQH
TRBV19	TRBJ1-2	ASSALGEYYGYT
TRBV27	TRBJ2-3	ASSLRTSGSGTQY
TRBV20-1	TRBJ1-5	SARSRGPNQPQH
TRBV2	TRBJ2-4	ASSDFRQIAKNIQY
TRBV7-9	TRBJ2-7	ASSYSSGFYEQY
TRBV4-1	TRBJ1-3	ASSQEERSGNTIY
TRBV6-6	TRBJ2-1	ASSYLTSGGEQF
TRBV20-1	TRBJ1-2	SATIREGYGYT
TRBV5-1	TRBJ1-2	ASSTRTGYGYT
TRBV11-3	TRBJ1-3	ASSLRQSRTIY
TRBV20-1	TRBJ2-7	SARFGTYYEQY
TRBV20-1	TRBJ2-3	SATLAGESDTQY
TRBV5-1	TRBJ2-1	ASSPRQGLYNEQF
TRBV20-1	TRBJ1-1	SARVVPKGTEAF
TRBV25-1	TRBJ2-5	ASSESLETQY
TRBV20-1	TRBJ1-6	SASPGSDSPLH
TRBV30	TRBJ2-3	AWTGGSGADTQY